Listed below are T cell receptor beta chains from one sample, sequenced in a study of OX40 agonist ivuxolimab in advanced cancers. Sequenced by immunoSEQ multiplex PCR; TCRdb stores in-frame clones only, minus some. The table lists about 99,000 clones, over 75% of them singletons. The source material was CD4+ or CD8+ T cells sorted from blood, sampled in a trial of the OX40 agonist ivuxolimab. These receptors were obtained from an adult with an advanced solid tumor such as melanoma, head and neck, liver or kidney cancer. Each CDR3 is given with its conserved first and last residue. Each record gives: J gene, clone size, V gene, D gene, CDR3 protein, CDR3 DNA. D genes are given only for firm matches. Not all rows give a size; the values are once, few, many and, for expanded clones, a class.

TRBJ2-1,NA,TRBV7-2,NA,CASSHIKGNEQFF,TGTGCCAGCAGCCACATTAAGGGCAATGAGCAGTTCTTC
TRBJ2-7,NA,TRBV7-2,NA,CASSYNYPYEQYF,TGTGCCAGCTCTTACAACTACCCCTACGAGCAGTACTTC
TRBJ1-1,NA,TRBV5-5,NA,CASTPISGSKNTEAFF,TGTGCCAGCACCCCTATCTCGGGTTCGAAAAACACTGAAGCTTTCTTT
TRBJ1-5,NA,TRBV20-1,NA,CSAQQVQPQHF,TGCAGTGCTCAGCAAGTACAGCCCCAGCATTTT
TRBJ2-2,NA,TRBV5-1,NA,CASSLGIRRNTGELFF,TGCGCCAGCAGCTTGGGGATTAGACGGAACACCGGGGAGCTGTTTTTT
TRBJ2-3,NA,TRBV5-6,TRBD1,CASSFRRGSSDTQYF,TGTGCCAGCAGCTTTCGCAGGGGGAGTTCAGATACGCAGTATTTT
TRBJ2-7,once,TRBV7-2,NA,CASSLGALSYEQYF,TGTGCCAGCAGCTTAGGGGCGCTATCCTACGAGCAGTACTTC
TRBJ2-7,NA,TRBV11-2,NA,CASSLTTGGRNEQYF,TGTGCCAGCAGCTTAACGACGGGCGGTCGGAACGAGCAGTACTTC
TRBJ2-5,NA,TRBV7-2,NA,CASSLYRPGQETQYF,TGTGCCAGCAGCTTATATCGTCCCGGGCAAGAGACCCAGTACTTC
TRBJ2-7,NA,TRBV14,TRBD2,CASSRLAGGYEQYF,TGTGCCAGCAGCCGACTAGCGGGAGGTTACGAGCAGTACTTC
TRBJ2-2,NA,TRBV28,NA,CASTRGNTGELFF,TGTGCCAGCACGAGGGGTAACACCGGGGAGCTGTTTTTT
TRBJ2-1,NA,TRBV12-2,NA,CASRDGGIREQFF,TGTGCAAGTCGCGACGGAGGTATAAGGGAGCAGTTCTTC
TRBJ2-7,NA,TRBV14,TRBD1,CASSRWGQRIYEQYF,TGTGCCAGCAGCCGATGGGGACAGAGGATTTACGAGCAGTACTTC
TRBJ2-5,NA,TRBV7-9,TRBD1,CASSFRGTGAGGETQYF,TGTGCCAGCAGCTTCCGCGGAACAGGGGCGGGTGGAGAGACCCAGTACTTC
TRBJ2-5,NA,TRBV6-5,TRBD2,CASSSGLGTETQYF,TGTGCCAGCAGTTCGGGACTAGGGACAGAGACCCAGTACTTC
TRBJ2-7,NA,TRBV5-6,TRBD1,CASSLGWDSNEQYF,TGTGCCAGCAGCCTTGGGTGGGACAGCAACGAGCAGTACTTC
TRBJ2-7,NA,TRBV5-1,TRBD1,CASGKQGGDFYEQYF,TGCGCCAGCGGGAAACAGGGGGGTGACTTTTACGAGCAGTACTTC
TRBJ2-7,NA,TRBV4-1,TRBD1,CASSRGTGYEQYF,TGCGCCAGCAGCCGAGGGACAGGGTACGAGCAGTACTTC
TRBJ1-1,NA,TRBV29-1,NA,CSVGSSYTEAFF,TGCAGCGTTGGGAGTTCGTACACTGAAGCTTTCTTT
TRBJ2-3,NA,TRBV5-6,TRBD1,CASSKRTGGRADTQYF,TGTGCCAGCAGCAAACGGACAGGGGGCAGAGCAGATACGCAGTATTTT
TRBJ1-2,NA,TRBV28,TRBD1,CASSSPGQGSNYGYTF,TGTGCCAGCAGTTCACCGGGACAGGGGAGTAACTATGGCTACACCTTC
TRBJ2-2,NA,TRBV6-5,NA,CASTRDGELFF,TGTGCCAGCACCCGTGACGGGGAGCTGTTTTTT
TRBJ2-1,NA,TRBV21-1,NA,CASSALSRLAGLAEHNEQFF,TGTGCCAGCAGCGCCCTGAGTCGGTTAGCGGGGCTAGCGGAACACAATGAGCAGTTCTTC
TRBJ2-5,once,TRBV18,TRBD2,CASSPLRGDQETQYF,TGTGCCAGCTCGCCGCTTCGGGGGGACCAAGAGACCCAGTACTTC
TRBJ1-2,NA,TRBV28,NA,CASTLRGPYGYTF,TGTGCCAGCACCCTCCGGGGGCCCTATGGCTACACCTTC
TRBJ2-7,NA,TRBV7-2,NA,CASSSYTGNSYEQYF,TGTGCCAGCAGCTCGTACACAGGGAACTCCTACGAGCAGTACTTC
TRBJ2-5,NA,TRBV5-1,TRBD1,CASSLAPGGMETQYF,TGCGCCAGCAGCTTGGCGCCAGGGGGCATGGAGACCCAGTACTTC